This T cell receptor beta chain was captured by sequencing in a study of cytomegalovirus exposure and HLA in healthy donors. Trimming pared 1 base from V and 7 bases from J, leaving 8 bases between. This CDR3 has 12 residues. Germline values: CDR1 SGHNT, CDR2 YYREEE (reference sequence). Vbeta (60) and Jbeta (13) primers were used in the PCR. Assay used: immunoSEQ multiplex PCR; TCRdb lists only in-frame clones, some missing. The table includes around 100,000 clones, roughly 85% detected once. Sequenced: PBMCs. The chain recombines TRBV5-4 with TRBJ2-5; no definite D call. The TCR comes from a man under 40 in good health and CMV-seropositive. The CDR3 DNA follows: TGTGCCAGCAGCTTGCACCCAGGGACCCAGTACTTC. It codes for CASSLHPGTQYF.